This T cell receptor (beta chain) was obtained from a study of OX40 agonist ivuxolimab in advanced cancers. The study in broad terms: Ivuxolimab was an agonistic, fully human IgG2 monoclonal antibody directed against OX40 (CD134), a costimulatory receptor. Intravenous ivuxolimab was administered to patients every 2 weeks at six dose levels: 0.01, 0.1, 0.3, 1.5, 3 and 10 mg/kg. Of the roughly 52 dose-escalation patients, hepatocellular carcinoma was present in 19, melanoma in approximately 15, renal cell carcinoma in 9 and head and neck cancer in 9. A male proportion of almost 85% and a mean age of 60 years, ranging from about 23 to 90, were recorded for the dose-escalation cohort. Prior anti-PD-1, anti-PD-L1 or anti-CTLA-4 therapy was permitted, and checkpoint inhibitors had been received by around 39% of dose-escalation patients. Partial responses occurred in three dose-escalation patients: two with cutaneous melanoma and one with hepatocellular carcinoma. Peripheral TCRbeta sequencing aimed to test whether ivuxolimab altered TCR sequence diversity and caused clonal T-cell expansion. The paper describes the monotherapy dose-escalation part (N of about 55 patients) of the phase I trial of ivuxolimab.

This clone has more than one count but fewer than ten. Its antigen is still unknown. Per-base quality was not reported, and no clone a single base away is much larger than it. To sequence the TCRbeta CDR3 region, genomic DNA was isolated from the sorted cells. TCRbeta CDR3 regions were sequenced using the immunoSEQ Assay. Entries here come from immuneACCESS through TCRdb and include only in-frame sequences with V and J called. Some clones fail to appear in such tables; in the studies checked, an unresolved V gene covers under half of the shortfall, and the cause of the remainder is unknown. The sample yields about 34,000 clones; around 84% were counted once. The ten largest clonotypes hold roughly 2.7% of the sample. General study outcomes and caveats: Partial responders in the 0.1-3.0 mg/kg groups had among the lowest normalized peripheral clonal expansion, especially among CD8+ T cells. Which antigens the clonally expanded peripheral T cells were specific for was not determined. Low levels of normalized T-cell clonal expansion were also seen in some patients who did not respond. At doses from 0.1 to 3.0 mg/kg, clonal expansion was seen in both CD4+ and CD8+ blood T cells between baseline and week 6. On average, CD8+ T cells showed more expanded clones than CD4+ T cells after ivuxolimab.

The trial excluded patients who had a history of autoimmune disease or who were on systemic immunosuppression. In every dose cohort, peripheral blood was drawn for TCR sequencing at baseline, cycle 4 day 1, and cycle 7 day 1. Samples came from an open-label, multicenter, first-in-human phase I dose-escalation trial of ivuxolimab. Adults with locally advanced or metastatic head and neck squamous cell, hepatocellular, melanoma or renal cell carcinoma were enrolled in the trial. Before TCR sequencing, CD4+ T cells and CD8+ T cells were sorted from peripheral blood as separate populations. Its CDR3 holds 16 amino acids, cysteine through phenylalanine. CDR3 DNA is the only sequence kept; it has 48 bases, read in frame from the first base. V is pared back by 4 bases and J by 9 bases, with 25 bases lying between the germline termini. CDR1 and CDR2, per the germline V gene, are SGHTA and FQGNSA.

The chain uses TRBV7-2 and TRBJ2-7; TRBD2 could be the D gene, as 5 bases match. The source was CD4+ or CD8+ T cells sorted from blood, collected in a trial of the OX40 agonist ivuxolimab. The sequence was collected from an adult with an advanced solid tumor such as melanoma, head and neck, liver or kidney cancer. At the DNA level, the sequence is TGTGCCAGCAGCTCGGACTCAGGCGGCCTCATGGCCGCGCAGTACTTC. Its coded protein is CASSSDSGGLMAAQYF. The full variable domain, completed from the reference TRBV7-2 and TRBJ2-7 proteins outside the CDR3, reads GAGVSQSPSNKVTEKGKDVELRCDPISGHTALYWYRQSLGQGLEFLIYFQGNSAPDKSGLPSDRFSAERTGGSVSTLTIQRTQQEDSAVYLCASSSDSGGLMAAQYFGPGTRLTVT.